The 9 T cell receptor beta chains listed next were all sequenced from one sample in a study of blood T cell repertoires in COVID-19. Repertoires were generated with immunoSEQ multiplex PCR, while TCRdb's copy carries only in-frame clones and drops some. The sample includes more than 200,000 clones, roughly 86% seen only once; the top ten take approximately 10%. Sequencing was carried out using peripheral blood. All receptors derive from a woman between 50 and 59 years old with COVID-19, enrolled during active disease.

The V call is TRBV3-1 (or the pseudogene TRBV3-2), the J call TRBJ1-2, with 8 bases identical to TRBD1. The CDR3 has 13 residues. Looked up from germline, CDR1 is LGHDT and CDR2 is YNNKEL (reference sequence). The trim removed 4 bases at V and 6 bases at J, leaving 4 bases unmatched. The CDR3 region is CASSRTGRDGYTF. CDR3 bases: TGTGCCAGCAGCCGGACAGGGAGGGATGGCTACACCTTC.

As for this clone: One junction end does not reproduce the germline sequence, and a read error may be involved. The V gene is TRBV23-1, the J gene TRBJ2-7; TRBD1 is a possible D gene (6 bases). TRBV23-1 is placed among ORFs of uncertain function. The CDR3 covers 13 residues. CDR3 bases: TGCGCCAGCAGTCCCCCGGGGAATGGGACACCCCACTTC. Protein product: CASSPPGNGTPHF.

This chain joins TRBV5-1 and TRBJ2-3, with TRBD2 matching over 11 bases. Germline CDR1 and CDR2: SGHRS and YFSETQ. This CDR3 contains 17 residues. Trimming cost V 7 bases and J 0 bases; bases outside gene matches: 10. Here the CDR3 reads CASFQGLAGPSTDTQYF. For the CDR3, the DNA is TGCGCCAGCTTCCAAGGACTAGCGGGCCCTAGCACAGATACGCAGTATTTT.

The chain uses TRBV6-5 and TRBJ1-4, with D possibly TRBD1 on 5 matching bases. Germline CDR1 is MNHEY and CDR2 is SVGAGI. V was pared by 6 bases and J by 8 bases, with 16 bases between. The CDR3 runs 14 residues. The CDR3 nucleotides are TGTGCCAGCAGCACCAGGGTGTCTAGGGAAAAACTGTTTTTT. Protein product: CASSTRVSREKLFF.

This clone has just a few counts. The CDR3 loop is CASGPPADTQYF. CDR3 sequence (DNA): TGTGCTAGTGGTCCTCCCGCAGATACGCAGTATTTT. This chain connects TRBV12-5 to TRBJ2-3; the D is unclear. V lost 5 bases, J lost 4 bases, and 7 bases lay in between. The germline gives CDR1 LGHNT, CDR2 FRNRAP. The CDR3 sequence is 12 residues long.

The gene calls are TRBV3-1 (or the pseudogene TRBV3-2) and TRBJ1-2; the match to TRBD1 covers 8 bases. Trimming cost V 5 bases and J 6 bases; bases outside gene matches: 5. The CDR3 has 13 amino acids. Germline loops: CDR1 LGHDT, CDR2 YNNKEL (reference sequence). The CDR3 is CASSRTGIDGYTF. The CDR3 DNA reads as TGTGCCAGCAGCAGGACAGGGATCGATGGCTACACCTTC.

The V gene is TRBV28, the J gene TRBJ1-2; possibly TRBD1 for D (6 bases). V was cut by 3 bases and J by 0 bases, with 8 bases left in between. The CDR3 has 14 amino acids. From germline, CDR1 is MDHEN and CDR2 SYDVKM. The CDR3 is CASSLGAANYGYTF. The CDR3 coding sequence is TGTGCCAGCAGTTTGGGGGCAGCTAACTATGGCTACACCTTC.

CDR3 amino acids: CASSLGGVGNQPQHF. CDR3 nucleotide sequence: TGTGCCAGCAGCTTAGGGGGGGTCGGCAATCAGCCCCAGCATTTT. The V gene is TRBV11-1, the J gene TRBJ1-5; possibly TRBD1 for D (5 bases). Germline V gene sequence: CDR1 SGHAT, CDR2 FQDESV (reference sequence). Trimming took 1 base from V and 2 from J, leaving 9 bases between them. The CDR3 has 15 residues.

V and J are TRBV4-1 and TRBJ2-3, with 8 nucleotides matching TRBD2. Germline V gives CDR1 MGHRA, CDR2 YSYEKL. The junction had 7 bases not matched to a gene; V was cut back by 4 bases and J by 4 bases. This CDR3 has 15 amino acids. The CDR3 region has the DNA TGCGCCAGCAGCCGGGGGGCGGGGGGCCCAGATACGCAGTATTTT. The encoded protein is CASSRGAGGPDTQYF.